The table lists the clone carrying this T cell receptor (beta chain) with a few counts. The data belong to a study of blood T cells in healthy people across ages. CDR3 length: 11 residues. Germline V lookup: CDR1 MNHEY, CDR2 SMNVEV (reference sequence). Trimming left V 6 bases short and J 7 bases short, with 7 bases between. Sample-barcoded 5' priming and a J-beta primer mix drove a second PCR of about 6 to 12 cycles. TCRdb re-analysed the 5' RACE reads in MiXCR, keeping a single row per CDR3 protein. Here the sample spans under 950,000 distinct CDR3 sequences, approximately 22% being singletons. The source of this sequence is a man in his 70s in good health. V usage is TRBV27 and J usage is TRBJ2-1; D is uncertain. Input material: blood. In DNA, the CDR3 is TGTGCCAGCAGGTTTTGGAATGAGCAGTTCTTC. Protein sequence: CASRFWNEQFF.